One T cell receptor (beta chain) is described in this entry. The germline CDR1 and CDR2 sequences are SGHRS and YFSETQ. The germline V and J ends were trimmed by 0 bases and 8 bases, with 9 bases remaining between them. The CDR3 has 14 residues. These data are taken from a study of control samples from healthy donors and cancer patients. The assay was immunoSEQ multiplex PCR, and TCRdb's table has in-frame clones only and misses some. The sample has under 200,000 clones; the top ten hold around 2%. This receptor was obtained from a woman between 25 and 40 years old in good health. The sequenced sample was blood. The J gene is TRBJ1-6, the V gene TRBV5-1; D unclear. This CDR3 reads CASSLEDGDSPLHF. The DNA for the CDR3 is TGCGCCAGCAGCTTGGAGGACGGAGATTCACCCCTCCACTTT.